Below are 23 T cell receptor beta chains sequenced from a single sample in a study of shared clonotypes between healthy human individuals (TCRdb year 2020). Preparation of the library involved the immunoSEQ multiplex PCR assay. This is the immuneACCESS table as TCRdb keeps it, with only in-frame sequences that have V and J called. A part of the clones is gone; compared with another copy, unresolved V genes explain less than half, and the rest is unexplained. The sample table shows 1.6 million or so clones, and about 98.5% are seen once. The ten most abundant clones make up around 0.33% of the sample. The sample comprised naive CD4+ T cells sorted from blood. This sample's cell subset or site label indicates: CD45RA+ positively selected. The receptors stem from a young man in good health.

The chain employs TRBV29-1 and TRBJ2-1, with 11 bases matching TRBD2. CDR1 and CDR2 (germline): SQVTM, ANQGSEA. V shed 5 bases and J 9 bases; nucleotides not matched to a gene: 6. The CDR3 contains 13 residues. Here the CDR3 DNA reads TGCAGCGTTCCACTAGCGGGAGTGGGTGAGCAGTTCTTC. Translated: CSVPLAGVGEQFF.

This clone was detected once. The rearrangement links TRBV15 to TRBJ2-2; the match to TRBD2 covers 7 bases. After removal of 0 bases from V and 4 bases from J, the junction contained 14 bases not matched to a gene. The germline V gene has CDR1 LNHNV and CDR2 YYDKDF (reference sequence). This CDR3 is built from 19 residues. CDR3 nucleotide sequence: TGTGCCACCAGCAGAGAATCGCCTCTACTAGCGCGTTTCACCGGGGAGCTGTTTTTT. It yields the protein CATSRESPLLARFTGELFF.

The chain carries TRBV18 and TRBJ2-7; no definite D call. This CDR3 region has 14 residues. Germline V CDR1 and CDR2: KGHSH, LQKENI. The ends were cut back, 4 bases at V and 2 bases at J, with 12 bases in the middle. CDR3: CASSRNRQTYEQYF. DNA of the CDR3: TGTGCCAGCTCACGAAACAGACAAACCTACGAGCAGTACTTC.

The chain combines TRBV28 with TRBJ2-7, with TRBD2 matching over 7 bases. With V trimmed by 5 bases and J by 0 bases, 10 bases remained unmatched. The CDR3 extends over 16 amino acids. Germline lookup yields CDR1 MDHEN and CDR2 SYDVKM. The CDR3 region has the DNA TGTGCCAGCAGTCACAAAACTAGCGTTTTCTCCTACGAGCAGTACTTC. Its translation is CASSHKTSVFSYEQYF.

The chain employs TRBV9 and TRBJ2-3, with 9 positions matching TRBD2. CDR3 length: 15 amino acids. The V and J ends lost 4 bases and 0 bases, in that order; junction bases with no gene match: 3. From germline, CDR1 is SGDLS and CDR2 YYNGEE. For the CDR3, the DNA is TGTGCCAGCAGCAGTGGACTAGCGAGCACAGATACGCAGTATTTT. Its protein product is CASSSGLASTDTQYF.

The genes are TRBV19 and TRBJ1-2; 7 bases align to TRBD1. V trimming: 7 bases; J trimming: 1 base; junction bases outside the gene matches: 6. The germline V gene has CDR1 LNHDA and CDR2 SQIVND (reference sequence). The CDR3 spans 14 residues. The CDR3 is CASTPGQLNYGYTF. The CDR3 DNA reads TGTGCCAGTACCCCGGGACAGCTTAACTATGGCTACACCTTC.

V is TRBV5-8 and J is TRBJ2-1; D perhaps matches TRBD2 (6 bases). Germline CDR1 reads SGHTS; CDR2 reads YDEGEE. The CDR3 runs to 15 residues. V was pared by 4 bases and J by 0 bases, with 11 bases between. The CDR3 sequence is CASSMRGGSYNEQFF. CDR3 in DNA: TGTGCCAGCAGCATGAGGGGAGGCTCCTACAATGAGCAGTTCTTC.

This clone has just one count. In nucleotides, the CDR3 is TGTGCCAGCAGCTTAGTAGTTGGGGCAGGGAACTATGGCTACACCTTC. Translating it yields CASSLVVGAGNYGYTF. V usage is TRBV7-9 and J usage is TRBJ1-2, with D tentatively TRBD1 (5 bases). Germline lookup yields CDR1 SEHNR and CDR2 FQNEAQ (reference sequence). The CDR3 length is 16 residues. The V and J ends lost 1 base and 2 bases respectively, with 14 bases between them.

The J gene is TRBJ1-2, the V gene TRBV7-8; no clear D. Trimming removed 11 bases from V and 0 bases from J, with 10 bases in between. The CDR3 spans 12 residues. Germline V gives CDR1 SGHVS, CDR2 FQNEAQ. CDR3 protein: CAAVEANYGYTF. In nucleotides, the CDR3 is TGTGCCGCAGTGGAAGCTAACTATGGCTACACCTTC.

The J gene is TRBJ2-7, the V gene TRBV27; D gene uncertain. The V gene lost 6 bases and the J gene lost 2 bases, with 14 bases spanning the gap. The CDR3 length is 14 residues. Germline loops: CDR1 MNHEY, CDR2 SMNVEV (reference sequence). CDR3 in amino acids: CASRGGVGAYEQYF. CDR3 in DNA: TGTGCCAGCAGAGGTGGGGTAGGAGCCTACGAGCAGTACTTC.

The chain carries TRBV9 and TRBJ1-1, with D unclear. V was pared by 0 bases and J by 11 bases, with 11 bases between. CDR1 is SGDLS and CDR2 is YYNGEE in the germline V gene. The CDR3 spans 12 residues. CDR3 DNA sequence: TGTGCCAGCAGCGTAGTGGGAGGGCGCGCTTTCTTT. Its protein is CASSVVGGRAFF.

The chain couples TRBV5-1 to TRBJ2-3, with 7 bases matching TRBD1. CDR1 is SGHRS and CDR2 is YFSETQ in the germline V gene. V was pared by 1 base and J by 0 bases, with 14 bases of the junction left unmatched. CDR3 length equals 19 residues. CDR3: CASSLMVQGILSSTDTQYF. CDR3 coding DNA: TGCGCCAGCAGCTTGATGGTACAGGGGATCCTGTCTAGCACAGATACGCAGTATTTT.

The CDR3 sequence is CATSRDPGTGPPYEQYF. The CDR3 nucleotides read TGTGCCACCAGCAGAGATCCGGGGACAGGGCCCCCCTACGAGCAGTACTTC. The chain has TRBV15 and TRBJ2-7; 9 nucleotides match TRBD1. V trimming: 0 bases; J trimming: 2 bases; junction bases outside the gene matches: 8. Per the germline V gene, CDR1 is LNHNV and CDR2 is YYDKDF (reference sequence). The CDR3 loop spans 17 amino acids. The full variable domain, its missing parts supplied by reference TRBV15 and TRBJ2-7, is DAMVIQNPRYQVTQFGKPVTLSCSQTLNHNVMYWYQQKSSQAPKLLFHYYDKDFNNEADTPDNFQSRRPNTSFCFLDIRSPGLGDTAMYLCATSRDPGTGPPYEQYFGPGTRLTVT.

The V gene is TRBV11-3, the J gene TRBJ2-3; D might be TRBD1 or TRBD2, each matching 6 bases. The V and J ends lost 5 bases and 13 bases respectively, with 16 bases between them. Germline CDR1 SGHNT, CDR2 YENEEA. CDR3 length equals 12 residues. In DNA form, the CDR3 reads TGTGCCAGCAGCCAAGACACGGGGGCTAAGTATTTT. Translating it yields CASSQDTGAKYF. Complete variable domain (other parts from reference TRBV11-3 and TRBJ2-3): EAGVVQSPRYKIIEKKQPVAFWCNPISGHNTLYWYLQNLGQGPELLIRYENEEAVDDSQLPKDRFSAERLKGVDSTLKIQPAELGDSAVYLCASSQDTGAKYFGPGTRLTVL.

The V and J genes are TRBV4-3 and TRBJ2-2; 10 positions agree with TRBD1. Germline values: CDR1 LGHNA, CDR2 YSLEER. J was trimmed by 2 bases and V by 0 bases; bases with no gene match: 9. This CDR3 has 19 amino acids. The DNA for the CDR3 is TGCGCCAGCAGCCAAGACCCCGGGACAGGGGCCCTAAACACCGGGGAGCTGTTTTTT. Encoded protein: CASSQDPGTGALNTGELFF.

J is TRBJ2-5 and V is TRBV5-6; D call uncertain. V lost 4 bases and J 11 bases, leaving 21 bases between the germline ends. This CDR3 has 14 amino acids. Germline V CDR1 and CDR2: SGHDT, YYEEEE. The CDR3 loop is CASSPTPRSDEQYF. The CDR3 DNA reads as TGTGCCAGCAGCCCAACCCCCCGGAGCGATGAACAGTACTTC. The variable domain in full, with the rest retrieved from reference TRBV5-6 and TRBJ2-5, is DAGVTQSPTHLIKTRGQQVTLRCSPKSGHDTVSWYQQALGQGPQFIFQYYEEEERQRGNFPDRFSGHQFPNYSSELNVNALLLGDSALYLCASSPTPRSDEQYFGPGTRLLVL.

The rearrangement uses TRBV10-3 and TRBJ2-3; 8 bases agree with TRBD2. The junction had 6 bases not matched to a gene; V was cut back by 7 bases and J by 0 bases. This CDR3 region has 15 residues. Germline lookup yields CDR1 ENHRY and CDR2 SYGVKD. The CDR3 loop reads CAITQTSASTDTQYF. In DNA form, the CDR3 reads TGTGCCATCACTCAGACTAGCGCAAGCACAGATACGCAGTATTTT.

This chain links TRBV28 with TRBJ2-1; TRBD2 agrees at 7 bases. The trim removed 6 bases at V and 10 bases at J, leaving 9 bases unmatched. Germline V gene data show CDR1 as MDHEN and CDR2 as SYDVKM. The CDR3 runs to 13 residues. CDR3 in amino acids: CASRRSGTGEQFF. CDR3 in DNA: TGTGCCAGCAGGCGAAGCGGGACGGGAGAGCAGTTCTTC.

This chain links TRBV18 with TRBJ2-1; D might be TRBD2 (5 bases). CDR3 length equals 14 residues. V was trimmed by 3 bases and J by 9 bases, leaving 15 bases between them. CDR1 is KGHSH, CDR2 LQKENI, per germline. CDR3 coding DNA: TGTGCCAGCTCACCTTTAACTAGTTTCGGTGAGCAGTTCTTC. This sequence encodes CASSPLTSFGEQFF. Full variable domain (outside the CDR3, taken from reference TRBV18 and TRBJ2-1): NAGVMQNPRHLVRRRGQEARLRCSPMKGHSHVYWYRQLPEEGLKFMVYLQKENIIDESGMPKERFSAEFPKEGPSILRIQQVVRGDSAAYFCASSPLTSFGEQFFGPGTRLTVL.

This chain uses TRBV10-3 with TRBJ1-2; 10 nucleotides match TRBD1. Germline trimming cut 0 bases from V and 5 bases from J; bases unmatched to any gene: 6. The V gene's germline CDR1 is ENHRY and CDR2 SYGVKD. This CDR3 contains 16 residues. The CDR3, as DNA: TGTGCCATCAGTGAGTCGACTCGGACAGGGGGGTATGGCTACACCTTC. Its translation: CAISESTRTGGYGYTF.

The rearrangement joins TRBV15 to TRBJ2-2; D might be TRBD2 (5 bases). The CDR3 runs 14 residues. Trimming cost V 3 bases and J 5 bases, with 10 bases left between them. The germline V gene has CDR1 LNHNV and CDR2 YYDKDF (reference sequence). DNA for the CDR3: TGTGCCACCAGCAGTGAGTGGGAGACCGGGGAGCTGTTTTTT. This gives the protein CATSSEWETGELFF.

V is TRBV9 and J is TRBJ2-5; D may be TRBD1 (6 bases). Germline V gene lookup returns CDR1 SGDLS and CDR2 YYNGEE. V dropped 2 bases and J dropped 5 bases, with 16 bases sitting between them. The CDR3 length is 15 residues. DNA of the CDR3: TGTGCCAGCAGCGTTTACACAGGGATCGGGGAGACCCAGTACTTC. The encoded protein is CASSVYTGIGETQYF. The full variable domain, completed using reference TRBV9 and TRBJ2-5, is DSGVTQTPKHLITATGQRVTLRCSPRSGDLSVYWYQQSLDQGLQFLIQYYNGEERAKGNILERFSAQQFPDLHSELNLSSLELGDSALYFCASSVYTGIGETQYFGPGTRLLVL.

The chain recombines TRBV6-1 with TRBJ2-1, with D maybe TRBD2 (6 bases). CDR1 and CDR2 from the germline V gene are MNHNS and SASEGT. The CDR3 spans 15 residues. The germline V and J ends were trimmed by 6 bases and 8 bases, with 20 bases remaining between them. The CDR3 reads CASRGGMGPLYEQFF. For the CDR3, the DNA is TGTGCCAGCAGGGGGGGTATGGGGCCCTTATATGAGCAGTTCTTC.